This TCR beta chain derives from a study of early T cells in non-severe SARS-CoV-2 infection. As for the study in general: RNA in bulk from unsorted whole blood was sequenced, and chains were unpaired.

Broader study findings: VDJdb matches were skewed toward anti-spike CD8 T cell responses.

Attachment of unique molecular identifiers was made to individual cDNA molecules. MiXCR was run by TCRdb on the 5' RACE reads, yielding one entry per CDR3 protein. The repertoire has about 60,000 distinct CDR3 sequences, 9.5% to 15% of them found once; the top ten carry under 4.5%. Concerning this clonotype itself: Its antigen remains unidentified.

There are 18 residues in the CDR3. The V gene's germline CDR1 is LGHNA and CDR2 YSLEER. After removal of 0 bases from V and 4 bases from J, the junction contained 11 bases not matched to a gene. V is TRBV4-3 and J is TRBJ2-1, with 8 bases aligning to TRBD2. The sequencing sample was made of whole blood. The receptor comes from an adult who was a healthcare worker with PCR-confirmed SARS-CoV-2 infection or an uninfected control (not recorded which). The CDR3 loop is CASSQEKGGGGRYNEQFF. The CDR3 bases are TGCGCCAGCAGCCAAGAGAAGGGCGGCGGGGGGCGTTACAATGAGCAGTTCTTC.